Shown below are 8 T cell receptor beta chains from a single sample sequenced in a study of blood T cell repertoires in COVID-19. Some clones are missing from TCRdb's copy, which holds only in-frame ones; the method was immunoSEQ multiplex PCR. The profile shows 160,000 or so clones, approximately 80% of them singletons. Sequencing input: PBMCs or T cells enriched from blood (not recorded which). The receptor source for this set is a man in his forties or fifties who had recovered from COVID-19.

This clone has only a few counts. The chain joins TRBV24-1 to TRBJ1-5; 7 nucleotides line up with TRBD1. Germline CDR1 KGHDR, CDR2 SFDVKD. V shed 1 base and J 2 bases; nucleotides not matched to a gene: 4. This CDR3 has 16 residues. CDR3 protein: CATSDLGTGGNQPQHF. The CDR3, as DNA: TGTGCCACCAGTGATTTAGGCACAGGGGGCAATCAGCCCCAGCATTTT.

This rearrangement joins TRBV19 to TRBJ2-3, with a tentative D call TRBD1 (5 bases). Germline V gene lookup returns CDR1 LNHDA and CDR2 SQIVND (reference sequence). The V gene lost 6 bases and the J gene lost 2 bases, with 9 bases spanning the gap. This CDR3 spans 13 amino acids. In DNA, the CDR3 is TGTGCCAGTAGGGGCAGGGCCACAGATACGCAGTATTTT. It yields the protein CASRGRATDTQYF. Variable domain in full (rest from reference TRBV19 and TRBJ2-3): DGGITQSPKYLFRKEGQNVTLSCEQNLNHDAMYWYRQDPGQGLRLIYYSQIVNDFQKGDIAEGYSVSREKKESFPLTVTSAQKNPTAFYLCASRGRATDTQYFGPGTRLTVL.

Only a few counts were recorded for this clone. The chain couples TRBV11-2 to TRBJ2-6; 8 bases agree with TRBD1. The CDR3 has 17 residues. Germline-derived CDR1 and CDR2 are SGHAT and FQNNGV. The ends lost 6 bases at V and 0 bases at J; junction bases unmatched: 7. The CDR3 loop reads CASREGQGSSGANVLTF. The CDR3 DNA follows: TGTGCCAGCAGGGAAGGACAGGGCAGCTCTGGGGCCAACGTCCTGACTTTC.

The V and J genes are TRBV7-6 and TRBJ1-1; tentative D call: TRBD1 (5 bases). The germline V gene encodes CDR1 SGHVS and CDR2 FNYEAQ. The length of the CDR3 is 15 residues. V was shortened by 5 bases and J by 3 bases, with 16 bases between the two germline ends. The CDR3 coding sequence is TGTGCCAGCAGCGCAAATCAGGGATGGTACACTGAAGCTTTCTTT. Its protein product is CASSANQGWYTEAFF.

This chain links TRBV4-1 with TRBJ1-5, with 8 bases aligning to TRBD1. V was clipped by 2 bases and J by 5 bases; unmatched bases: 8. The germline V gene has CDR1 MGHRA and CDR2 YSYEKL. The CDR3 totals 16 residues. In DNA, the CDR3 is TGCGCCAGCAGCCAACGGCCGGGACAGGTTGATCAGCCCCAGCATTTT. Its translation: CASSQRPGQVDQPQHF.

This chain connects TRBV10-3 to TRBJ1-1, with a possible D match to TRBD1 (6 bases). The CDR3 is made up of 14 amino acids. In germline, CDR1 is ENHRY, CDR2 SYGVKD. The V end was cut by 4 bases, the J end by 1 base, with 10 bases between. CDR3 coding DNA: TGTGCCATCAGTGCAAGGGGGAGGAACACTGAAGCTTTCTTT. Translating gives CAISARGRNTEAFF.

The gene calls are TRBV10-2 and TRBJ1-1, with D possibly TRBD1 on 6 matching bases. Germline V lookup: CDR1 WSHSY, CDR2 SAAADI. V lost 6 bases to trimming and J lost 4 bases, with 15 bases between them. The CDR3 is 14 amino acids. In DNA form, the CDR3 reads TGCGCCAGCAGGACGGGACACGGAGGCACTGAAGCTTTCTTT. Amino acids: CASRTGHGGTEAFF.

This clone appeared a few times. This sample also contains other DNA sequences that code for the same CDR3. The DNA of the CDR3 is TGTGCCAGAAAAAACGTCAGGGGTACGAACACCGGGGAGCTGTTTTTT. Translation gives CARKNVRGTNTGELFF. The genes are TRBV2 and TRBJ2-2; D possibly corresponds to TRBD1 (6 bases). From germline, CDR1 is SNHLY and CDR2 FYNNEI. V shed 9 bases and J shed 0 bases, with 17 bases lying between them. This CDR3 region has 16 residues.